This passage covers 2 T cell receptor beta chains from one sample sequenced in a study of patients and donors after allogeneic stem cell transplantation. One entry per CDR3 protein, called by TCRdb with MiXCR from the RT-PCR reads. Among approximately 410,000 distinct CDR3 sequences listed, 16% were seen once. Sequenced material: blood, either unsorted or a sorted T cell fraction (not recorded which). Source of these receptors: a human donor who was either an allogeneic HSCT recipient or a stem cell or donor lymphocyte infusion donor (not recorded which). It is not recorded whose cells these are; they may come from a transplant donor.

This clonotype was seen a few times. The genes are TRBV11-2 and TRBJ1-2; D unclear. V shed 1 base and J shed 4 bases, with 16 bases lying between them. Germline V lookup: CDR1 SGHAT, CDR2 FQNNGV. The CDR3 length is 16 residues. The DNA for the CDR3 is TGTGCCAGCAGCTTAGGATCTTTAGGGAAAACCTATGGCTACACCTTC. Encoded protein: CASSLGSLGKTYGYTF.

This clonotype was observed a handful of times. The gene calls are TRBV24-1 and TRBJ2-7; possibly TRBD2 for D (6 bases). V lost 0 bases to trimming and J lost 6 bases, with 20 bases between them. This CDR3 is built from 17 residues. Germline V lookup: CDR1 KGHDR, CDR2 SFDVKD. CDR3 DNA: TGTGCCACCAGTGATTTGAACGGTCCAGGAGAGCGGGCCGAGCAGTACTTC. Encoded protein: CATSDLNGPGERAEQYF.